Listed below are T cell receptor beta chains from one sample, sequenced in a study of human T cells and chemical hapten exposure. MiXCR was run by TCRdb on the RACE reads, yielding one entry per CDR3 protein. The sample has tens of thousands of distinct CDR3 sequences, 25% to 40% seen once. The sample consisted of whole blood, taken in connection with sensitization to the hapten diphenylcyclopropenone (DPC). Receptors originate from a man aged 40-55 years with alopecia areata. Some clones in this sample may be carry-over from other donors' samples. CDR3s include the opening cysteine and the closing phenylalanine or tryptophan. Fields, in order: clone size, CDR3 length, J gene, V gene, D gene, CDR3 DNA, CDR3 protein. D genes are given only for firm matches. Where a row states a size, it is once, few, many or the class of an expanded clone; other rows omit it.

size: NA
length: 15
J: TRBJ2-3
V: TRBV13
D: NA
DNA: TGTGCCAGCAGCTCCCGTCCGGGAGCCCCAGATACGCAGTATTTT
CDR3: CASSSRPGAPDTQYF

size: few
length: 12
J: TRBJ2-7
V: TRBV20-1
D: TRBD2
DNA: TGCAGTGGGAGTAGCGGGCCCTACGAGCAGTACTTC
CDR3: CSGSSGPYEQYF

size: few
length: 17
J: TRBJ2-3
V: TRBV5-6
D: NA
DNA: TGTGCCAGCAGCTTGGAAGTAGGCGGATCTAGCACAGATACGCAGTATTTT
CDR3: CASSLEVGGSSTDTQYF

size: NA
length: 14
J: TRBJ1-1
V: TRBV2
D: NA
DNA: TGTGCCAGCAGTGACGGGGGGGGACGATGGGAAGCTTTCTTT
CDR3: CASSDGGGRWEAFF

size: few
length: 17
J: TRBJ1-6
V: TRBV5-1
D: NA
DNA: TGCGCCAGCAGCTTGTCCCCCGTGGATATGGCGGATTCACCCCTCCACTTT
CDR3: CASSLSPVDMADSPLHF

size: few
length: 10
J: TRBJ2-7
V: TRBV20-1
D: NA
DNA: TGCAGTGCTAGAGTGGGCGAGCAGTACTTC
CDR3: CSARVGEQYF

size: once
length: 14
J: TRBJ2-7
V: TRBV6-5
D: TRBD2
DNA: TGTGCCAGCAGTTACTCGGGGGGGTCCCTTGGGCAGTACTTC
CDR3: CASSYSGGSLGQYF

size: NA
length: 16
J: TRBJ1-1
V: TRBV5-4
D: TRBD1
DNA: TGTGCCAGCAGCTTGGCCAAAGGGACAGTGAACACTGAAGCTTTCTTT
CDR3: CASSLAKGTVNTEAFF

size: NA
length: 14
J: TRBJ1-6
V: TRBV12-3/TRBV12-4
D: NA
DNA: TGTGCCAGCAGTTCCTCGACAGGATATTCACCCCTCCACTTT
CDR3: CASSSSTGYSPLHF

size: once
length: 13
J: TRBJ2-5
V: TRBV12-3/TRBV12-4
D: NA
DNA: TGTGCCAGCAGTTTTGCAGGACGAGAGACCCAGTACTTC
CDR3: CASSFAGRETQYF